This T cell receptor beta chain was obtained from a study of neurological immune-mediated disorders. Notes on the study in general: Expanded clones shared no CDR3 amino acid sequences across subjects, suggesting private repertoires in all groups.

Trimming pared 8 bases from V and 5 bases from J, leaving 14 bases between. There are 13 residues in the CDR3. CDR1 is KGHDR and CDR2 is SFDVKD in the germline V gene. This clonotype was counted many times. What it binds is unknown. Synthesis of cDNA used 5'RACE (with 10-nucleotide random UMIs). Over 160 million TCR-beta sequences from 15-18 subjects were obtained in each sequencing run. TCRdb itself ran the 5' RACE reads through MiXCR, one entry per CDR3 protein. Of around 49,000 distinct CDR3 sequences listed, less than 12% were seen once; the top ten hold roughly 1.5%. Stated time point: longitudinal time-point 1 (baseline). Healthy controls comprised blood bank volunteers in Maryland, USA.

The chain joins TRBV24-1 to TRBJ1-1; the D is unclear. This TCR was recovered from a woman between 40 and 55 years old in good health. Input material: PBMCs. The CDR3 DNA sequence: TGTGCCACCATGGACGGAGCAACAACTGAAGCTTTCTTT. Translated, it gives CATMDGATTEAFF.